Below, 32 T cell receptor beta chains from the same sample are listed, as sequenced in a study of cytomegalovirus exposure and HLA in healthy donors. It was with 60 Vbeta and 13 Jbeta primers that the PCR ran. Only in-frame clones appear in the TCRdb table, and some are missing; sequencing was by immunoSEQ multiplex PCR. Of 90,000 to 100,000 clones detected, around 79% appear once; the ten largest clones hold around 5.3%. Sequenced material: PBMCs. The receptors were sampled from a woman in her 40s in good health and CMV-seronegative.

CDR3 sequence reads: CASSNPPGTGISYGLWPQHF. DNA for the CDR3: TGTGCCAGTAGTAATCCTCCCGGGACAGGGATTTCCTACGGGTTGTGGCCCCAGCATTTT. The genes are TRBV19 and TRBJ1-5; 9 bases are a match to TRBD1. The CDR3 spans 20 residues. Germline V lookup: CDR1 LNHDA, CDR2 SQIVND (reference sequence). The junction had 25 bases not matched to a gene; V was cut back by 4 bases and J by 9 bases.

The J gene is TRBJ2-3, the V gene TRBV7-9; 7 bases fit TRBD2. Germline trimming cut 6 bases from V and 1 base from J; bases unmatched to any gene: 10. This CDR3 region has 16 residues. The V gene's germline CDR1 is SEHNR and CDR2 FQNEAQ (reference sequence). CDR3 in amino acids: CASSPLAAGRTDTQYF. Here the CDR3 DNA reads TGTGCCAGCAGTCCTCTTGCAGCGGGGCGCACAGATACGCAGTATTTT.

The chain uses TRBV6-1 and TRBJ1-2; D is possibly TRBD1 (5 bases). This CDR3 has 15 residues. Germline CDR1 and CDR2: MNHNS and SASEGT. V gave up 0 bases and J gave up 5 bases, with 13 bases separating them. CDR3 nucleotide sequence: TGTGCCAGCAGTGAAGCAGGCGGGGCGCAGTATGGCTACACCTTC. This codes for CASSEAGGAQYGYTF.

The chain combines TRBV14 with TRBJ1-1; D is undetermined. This CDR3 is 14 amino acids long. In germline, CDR1 is SGHDN, CDR2 FVKESK. The V gene lost 4 bases and the J gene lost 1 base, with 10 bases spanning the gap. The DNA for the CDR3 is TGTGCCAGCAGCCGCAACTTTAGGAACACTGAAGCTTTCTTT. Translated: CASSRNFRNTEAFF.

The V and J genes are TRBV7-8 and TRBJ1-1; a possible D gene is TRBD1 (5 bases). V was cut by 0 bases and J by 10 bases, with 12 bases left in between. The CDR3 is 13 amino acids. Germline values: CDR1 SGHVS, CDR2 FQNEAQ. CDR3 sequence reads: CASSLAGPQGAFF. The CDR3, as DNA: TGTGCCAGCAGCTTAGCGGGGCCGCAAGGAGCTTTCTTT.

This sequence joins TRBV5-8 and TRBJ1-1; D is unclear. With 1 base removed from V and 1 base from J, the gap between germline ends came to 8 bases. Germline V gene lookup returns CDR1 SGHTS and CDR2 YDEGEE. The CDR3 is 14 amino acids. The CDR3 loop reads CASSLLPGNTEAFF. For the CDR3, the DNA is TGTGCCAGCAGCTTGTTACCGGGGAACACTGAAGCTTTCTTT.

This chain connects TRBV6-1 to TRBJ2-5; D may be TRBD1 (6 bases). This CDR3 contains 15 residues. Trimming left V 4 bases short and J 5 bases short, with 17 bases between. CDR1 is MNHNS and CDR2 is SASEGT in the germline V gene. The CDR3 bases are TGTGCCAGCAGTGTCACTGGGACACCGCGGGAGACCCAGTACTTC. Protein sequence: CASSVTGTPRETQYF.

This clone was picked up a small number of times. This chain joins TRBV19 and TRBJ1-1; D remains ambiguous. Trimming cost V 1 base and J 5 bases, with 17 bases left between them. This CDR3 has 16 residues. Germline V gene lookup returns CDR1 LNHDA and CDR2 SQIVND (reference sequence). The CDR3 DNA reads as TGTGCCAGTAGTATAGGTGTGGGTCTCCGAGGGACTGAAGCTTTCTTT. It is translated as CASSIGVGLRGTEAFF.

This clone was found a few times. The CDR3 coding sequence is TGTGCCAGCAGCTTGGGGATGAGCGTTTATGGCTACACCTTC. Amino acids: CASSLGMSVYGYTF. The rearrangement links TRBV5-6 to TRBJ1-2, with no clear D. The CDR3 runs 14 residues. Trimming took off 0 bases at V and 5 bases at J, with 11 bases between the two ends. Looked up from germline, CDR1 is SGHDT and CDR2 is YYEEEE.

The gene calls are TRBV7-8 and TRBJ2-7; 9 bases map to TRBD1. Germline-derived CDR1 and CDR2 are SGHVS and FQNEAQ. The CDR3 spans 12 residues. Trimming removed 5 bases from V and 5 bases from J; junction bases left unmatched: 1. This CDR3 reads CASSRDRDEQYF. The CDR3 nucleotides read TGTGCCAGCAGCCGGGACAGGGACGAGCAGTACTTC.

The chain employs TRBV7-2 and TRBJ1-5; perhaps TRBD1 as D (5 bases). Germline V gene lookup returns CDR1 SGHTA and CDR2 FQGNSA. V dropped 0 bases and J dropped 7 bases, with 13 bases sitting between them. The CDR3 covers 15 residues. The CDR3 sequence: CASSLALAGRQPQHF. The CDR3 DNA follows: TGTGCCAGCAGCTTAGCGCTTGCGGGGCGGCAGCCCCAGCATTTT.

The chain carries TRBV5-1 and TRBJ1-5; D is ambiguous. The CDR3 length is 14 residues. V dropped 0 bases and J dropped 9 bases, with 13 bases sitting between them. Germline CDR1 SGHRS, CDR2 YFSETQ. The CDR3 sequence is CASSLDGRSRPQHF. DNA for the CDR3: TGCGCCAGCAGCTTGGACGGAAGGAGTAGGCCCCAGCATTTT.

This chain joins TRBV4-2 and TRBJ1-2, with D uncertain. Germline assignment: CDR1 LGHNA and CDR2 YNFKEQ. Trimming stripped 1 base from V and 3 bases from J, with 12 bases between. CDR3 length: 15 residues. CDR3 in amino acids: CASSQGSGGDYGYTF. The CDR3 DNA reads as TGTGCCAGCAGCCAAGGTTCAGGTGGCGACTATGGCTACACCTTC.

Points on this clone: Its ends do not fully match the called genes, so a read error is possible. The gene calls are TRBV5-6 and TRBJ2-6; the D is unclear. This CDR3 contains 16 residues. Looked up from germline, CDR1 is SGHDT and CDR2 is YYEEEE. The CDR3 nucleotides are TGTGCCAGCAGGTTGGCGAGATTCTCTGGGGCCAACGTCCTGACTTTC. Translation gives CASRLARFSGANVLTF.

The chain joins TRBV4-1 to TRBJ1-5; D might be TRBD1 (6 bases). V dropped 3 bases and J dropped 9 bases, with 18 bases sitting between them. Germline values: CDR1 MGHRA, CDR2 YSYEKL. The CDR3 loop spans 15 amino acids. The CDR3 sequence is CASSHDGAGDRPQHF. The CDR3, as DNA: TGCGCCAGCAGCCACGATGGAGCAGGGGATCGGCCCCAGCATTTT.

This chain connects TRBV19 to TRBJ2-3, with 10 bases aligning to TRBD2. The CDR3 is 16 amino acids. V trimming: 5 bases; J trimming: 2 bases; junction bases outside the gene matches: 7. Germline CDR1 LNHDA, CDR2 SQIVND (reference sequence). CDR3 residues: CASSPNLAGVTDTQYF. CDR3 coding DNA: TGTGCCAGTAGTCCGAATCTAGCGGGGGTCACAGATACGCAGTATTTT.

The rearrangement joins TRBV11-2 to TRBJ1-5, with D possibly being TRBD1 (6 bases). The ends were cut back, 0 bases at V and 2 bases at J, with 8 bases in the middle. From germline, CDR1 is SGHAT and CDR2 FQNNGV. CDR3 size: 15 residues. The CDR3 nucleotides are TGTGCCAGCAGCTTAGACAGGGGAGGCAATCAGCCCCAGCATTTT. Encoded protein: CASSLDRGGNQPQHF.

The V gene is TRBV18, the J gene TRBJ1-4; possible D gene TRBD1, 5 bases. The germline V gene encodes CDR1 KGHSH and CDR2 LQKENI. V lost 1 base to trimming and J lost 8 bases, with 11 bases between them. This CDR3 has 14 residues. The CDR3 protein is CASSPLAGIEKLFF. The CDR3 coding sequence is TGTGCCAGCTCACCACTGGCAGGGATAGAAAAACTGTTTTTT.

This rearrangement joins TRBV5-6 to TRBJ2-7, with TRBD1 as a possible D gene (5 bases). The CDR3 loop spans 14 amino acids. Germline V gene sequence: CDR1 SGHDT, CDR2 YYEEEE. V gave up 1 base and J gave up 3 bases, with 11 bases separating them. The CDR3 loop is CASSLHIQGYEQYF. The CDR3 coding sequence is TGTGCCAGCAGCTTGCATATCCAGGGCTACGAGCAGTACTTC.

The chain carries TRBV19 and TRBJ1-1; 7 positions agree with TRBD1. This CDR3 has 17 residues. With 4 bases clipped from V and 1 base from J, the junction kept 12 bases outside the gene matches. From germline, CDR1 is LNHDA and CDR2 SQIVND (reference sequence). As DNA, the CDR3 is TGTGCCAGTAGTACCTATTACAGGGGTCTTGCGAACACTGAAGCTTTCTTT. Translated: CASSTYYRGLANTEAFF.

The chain carries TRBV9 and TRBJ1-2; D unclear. The germline V and J ends were trimmed by 0 bases and 8 bases, with 11 bases remaining between them. In germline, CDR1 is SGDLS, CDR2 YYNGEE. The CDR3 has 13 amino acids. The CDR3 protein is CASSVDPPSGYTF. The CDR3 DNA follows: TGTGCCAGCAGCGTAGACCCACCGAGCGGCTACACCTTC.

The genes are TRBV6-6 and TRBJ1-6; possibly TRBD1 for D (6 bases). V lost 7 bases and J 6 bases, leaving 16 bases between the germline ends. The CDR3 runs to 15 residues. Germline V gene lookup returns CDR1 MNHNY and CDR2 SVGAGI (reference sequence). CDR3 nucleotide sequence: TGTGCCAGCAACAGGGTTGACCAGACTAATTCACCCCTCCACTTT. It translates to CASNRVDQTNSPLHF.

V and J are TRBV11-2 and TRBJ2-1; 12 bases match TRBD2. V was pared by 6 bases and J by 0 bases, with 3 bases of the junction left unmatched. Germline V lookup: CDR1 SGHAT, CDR2 FQNNGV. The CDR3 is 16 residues long. CDR3 loop: CASSLLAGGSYNEQFF. In DNA, the CDR3 is TGTGCCAGCAGTCTACTAGCGGGGGGCTCCTACAATGAGCAGTTCTTC.

The V call is TRBV5-1, the J call TRBJ2-2; D is ambiguous. Germline assignment: CDR1 SGHRS and CDR2 YFSETQ. The CDR3 runs to 17 residues. V shed 4 bases and J shed 3 bases, with 19 bases lying between them. CDR3 DNA sequence: TGCGCCAGCAGCCAGCTGTTAGGCGGAGTCGACACCGGGGAGCTGTTTTTT. As protein: CASSQLLGGVDTGELFF. Based on the CDR3 plus reference TRBV5-1 and TRBJ2-2, the full variable domain is KAGVTQTPRYLIKTRGQQVTLSCSPISGHRSVSWYQQTPGQGLQFLFEYFSETQRNKGNFPGRFSGRQFSNSRSEMNVSTLELGDSALYLCASSQLLGGVDTGELFFGEGSRLTVL.

V gene TRBV5-4 combines with J gene TRBJ2-2, with 9 bases that match TRBD2. The J segment lost 9 bases and the V segment lost 4 bases, leaving 7 bases of the junction unmatched. The CDR3 consists of 14 residues. Germline CDR1 is SGHNT and CDR2 is YYREEE (reference sequence). CDR3 coding DNA: TGTGCCAGCAGCATAGGGACTAGCCTGCGGGAGCTGTTTTTT. Protein: CASSIGTSLRELFF.

J is TRBJ2-5 and V is TRBV10-2, with 14 bases identical to TRBD2. Germline-derived CDR1 and CDR2 are WSHSY and SAAADI. The V gene end was trimmed by 6 bases and the J gene end by 5 bases; junction bases not matched to a gene: 8. The CDR3 totals 16 residues. In nucleotides, the CDR3 is TGCGCCAGCAGGCGGACTAGCGGGGGGCCCGGGGAGACCCAGTACTTC. Translation gives CASRRTSGGPGETQYF.

This clone has just a few counts. The chain carries TRBV2 and TRBJ1-6; 7 bases agree with TRBD1. With V trimmed by 5 bases and J by 4 bases, 5 bases remained unmatched. This CDR3 contains 15 residues. Germline CDR1 SNHLY, CDR2 FYNNEI. CDR3 DNA sequence: TGTGCCAGCAGTACAGGGGTCCCGTATAATTCACCCCTCCACTTT. Encoded protein: CASSTGVPYNSPLHF.

This clone has just a few counts. CDR3 in amino acids: CASSPLDRGRQSPLHF. CDR3 nucleotide sequence: TGTGCCAGCAGCCCCCTCGACAGGGGGCGTCAGTCACCCCTCCACTTT. The genes are TRBV7-8 and TRBJ1-6, with 10 bases lining up with TRBD1. V shed 5 bases and J 10 bases; nucleotides not matched to a gene: 11. The germline V gene encodes CDR1 SGHVS and CDR2 FQNEAQ. The CDR3 spans 16 residues.

The genes are TRBV29-1 and TRBJ2-5; 11 bases line up with TRBD2. This CDR3 is 15 amino acids long. The germline gives CDR1 SQVTM, CDR2 ANQGSEA. V trimming: 4 bases; J trimming: 5 bases; junction bases outside the gene matches: 9. This CDR3 reads CSVVTSGGLGETQYF. The CDR3 DNA is TGCAGCGTTGTTACTAGCGGGGGTTTAGGGGAGACCCAGTACTTC.

The rearrangement links TRBV30 to TRBJ2-7; 10 bases fit TRBD2. The CDR3 has 15 amino acids. The ends lost 0 bases at V and 1 base at J; junction bases unmatched: 3. Germline V CDR1 and CDR2: GTSNPN, SVGIG (reference sequence). CDR3 residues: CAWSVERGGSYEQYF. The CDR3 DNA reads TGTGCCTGGAGTGTAGAGCGGGGGGGATCCTACGAGCAGTACTTC. Full variable domain (remainder filled in from reference TRBV30 and TRBJ2-7): SQTIHQWPATLVQPVGSPLSLECTVEGTSNPNLYWYRQAAGRGLQLLFYSVGIGQISSEVPQNLSASRPQDRQFILSSKKLLLSDSGFYLCAWSVERGGSYEQYFGPGTRLTVT.

In its sample, this clone was seen once. The gene calls are TRBV28 and TRBJ1-2, with D uncertain. The CDR3 is 13 amino acids. The V and J ends lost 3 bases and 5 bases respectively, with 10 bases between them. Germline V gives CDR1 MDHEN, CDR2 SYDVKM. The chain's CDR3 is CASSLGRLYGYTF. The DNA of the CDR3 is TGTGCCAGCAGTTTGGGGAGGCTGTATGGCTACACCTTC.

V gene TRBV7-9 combines with J gene TRBJ1-4; 9 bases are a match to TRBD1. CDR1 and CDR2 from the germline V gene are SEHNR and FQNEAQ (reference sequence). The J segment lost 2 bases and the V segment lost 4 bases, leaving 11 bases of the junction unmatched. The CDR3 is 18 residues long. This chain's CDR3 is CASSSGQGLPLTNEKLFF. CDR3 bases: TGTGCCAGCAGCTCGGGACAGGGCCTTCCCCTGACTAATGAAAAACTGTTTTTT.